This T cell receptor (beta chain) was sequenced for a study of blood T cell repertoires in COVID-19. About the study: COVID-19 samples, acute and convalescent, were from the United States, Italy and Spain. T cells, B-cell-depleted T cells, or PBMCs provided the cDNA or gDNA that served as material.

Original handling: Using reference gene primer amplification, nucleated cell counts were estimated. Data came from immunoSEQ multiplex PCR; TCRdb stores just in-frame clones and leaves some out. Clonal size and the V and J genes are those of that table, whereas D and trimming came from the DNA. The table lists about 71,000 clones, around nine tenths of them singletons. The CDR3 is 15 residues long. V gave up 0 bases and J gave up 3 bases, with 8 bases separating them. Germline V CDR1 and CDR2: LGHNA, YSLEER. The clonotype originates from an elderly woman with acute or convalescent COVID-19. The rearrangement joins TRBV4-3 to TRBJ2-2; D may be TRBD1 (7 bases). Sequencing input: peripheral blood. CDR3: CASSQDRGDTGELFF. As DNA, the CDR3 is TGCGCCAGCAGCCAAGACAGGGGGGACACCGGGGAGCTGTTTTTT.